This T cell receptor (beta chain) originates from a study of CXCR4 blockade with PD-1 therapy in pancreatic cancer. This clone was counted only a few times. Antigen: not known. Broader study findings: Intratumoral clonality (mean around 0.14) exceeded healthy blood (less than 0.055) but did not track survival. Convergent selection by common tumor antigens was suggested by nucleotide rearrangement counts.

Trimming took 1 base from V and 0 from J, leaving 9 bases between them. The germline V gene encodes CDR1 MGHRA and CDR2 YSYEKL. The CDR3 is 15 amino acids. The archived tumor blocks came from patients without neoadjuvant therapy before resection. The protocol was immunoSEQ multiplex PCR, while the TCRdb copy is restricted to in-frame clones and leaves out a portion. In the table there are around 5,300 clones, around three fifths of which are singletons. The sequencing sample was made of tumor tissue. The V gene is TRBV4-1, the J gene TRBJ1-2; D call uncertain. This receptor was taken from a human donor with pancreatic ductal adenocarcinoma. The CDR3 reads CASSQGLRANYGYTF. The CDR3 coding sequence is TGCGCCAGCAGCCAAGGGTTACGGGCTAACTATGGCTACACCTTC.